This paragraph reports one TCR beta chain. Its specificity is not known. TCRdb keeps only in-frame clones here, not all; method: immunoSEQ multiplex PCR. The sample lists around 13,000 clones, under 80% occurring once. Per germline, CDR1 SNHLY and CDR2 FYNNEI. V gave up 4 bases and J gave up 4 bases, with 10 bases separating them. The CDR3 contains 13 residues. This sample stems from a study of CD4+ T cells in melanoma. The study's findings and limits: CD8+ T cell, macrophage and B cell function reportedly correlated with neoantigen-specific CD4+ T cells.

The TCR originated in a human donor with melanoma. The material sequenced was cells from a culture (not recorded whether cultured in vitro). The V call is TRBV2, the J call TRBJ1-1, with D perhaps TRBD1 (5 bases). Written as DNA, the CDR3 is TGTGCCAGCAGTGTCCAGGGTAGCACTGAAGCTTTCTTT. Protein product: CASSVQGSTEAFF.